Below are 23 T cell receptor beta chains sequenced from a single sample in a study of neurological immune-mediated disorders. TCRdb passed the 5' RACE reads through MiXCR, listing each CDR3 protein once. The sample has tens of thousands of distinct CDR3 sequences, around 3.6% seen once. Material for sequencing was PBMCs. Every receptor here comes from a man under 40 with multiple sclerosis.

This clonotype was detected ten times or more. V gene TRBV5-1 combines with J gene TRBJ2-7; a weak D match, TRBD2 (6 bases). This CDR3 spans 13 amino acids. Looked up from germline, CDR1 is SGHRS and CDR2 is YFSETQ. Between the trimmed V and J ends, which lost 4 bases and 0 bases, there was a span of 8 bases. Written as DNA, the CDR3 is TGCGCCAGCAGCCCGCGGGACTCCTACGAGCAGTACTTC. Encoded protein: CASSPRDSYEQYF.

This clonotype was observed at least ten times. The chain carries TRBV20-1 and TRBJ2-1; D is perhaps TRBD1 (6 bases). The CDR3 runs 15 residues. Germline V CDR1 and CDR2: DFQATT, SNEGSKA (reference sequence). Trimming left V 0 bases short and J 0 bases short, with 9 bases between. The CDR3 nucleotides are TGCAGTGCTAGAGAGCTAGGGGGCTCCTACAATGAGCAGTTCTTC. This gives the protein CSARELGGSYNEQFF.

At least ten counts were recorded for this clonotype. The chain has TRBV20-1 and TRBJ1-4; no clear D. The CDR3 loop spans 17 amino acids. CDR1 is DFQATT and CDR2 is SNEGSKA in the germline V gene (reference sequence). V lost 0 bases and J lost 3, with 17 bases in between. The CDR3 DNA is TGCAGTGCTAGAGATTGGGCAGGAGGCCGGGCTAATGAAAAACTGTTTTTT. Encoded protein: CSARDWAGGRANEKLFF.

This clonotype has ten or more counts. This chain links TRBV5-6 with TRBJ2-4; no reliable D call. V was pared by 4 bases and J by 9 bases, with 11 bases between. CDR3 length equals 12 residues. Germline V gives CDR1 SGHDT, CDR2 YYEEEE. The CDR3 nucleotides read TGTGCCAGCAGCGATCAGGAAGGCATTCAGTACTTC. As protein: CASSDQEGIQYF.

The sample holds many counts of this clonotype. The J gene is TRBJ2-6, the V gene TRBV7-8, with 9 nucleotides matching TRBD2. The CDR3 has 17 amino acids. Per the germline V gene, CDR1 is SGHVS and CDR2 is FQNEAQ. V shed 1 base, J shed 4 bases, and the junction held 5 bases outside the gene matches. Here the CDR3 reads CASSLGSGRSGANVLTF. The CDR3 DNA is TGTGCCAGCAGCTTAGGTAGCGGGAGATCCGGGGCCAACGTCCTGACTTTC.

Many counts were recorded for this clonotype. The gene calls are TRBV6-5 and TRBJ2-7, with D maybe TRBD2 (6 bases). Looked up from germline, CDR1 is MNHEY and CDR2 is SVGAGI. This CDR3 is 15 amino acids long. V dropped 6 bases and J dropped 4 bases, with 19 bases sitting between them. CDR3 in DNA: TGTGCCAGCAGGGAGGAGGGAAGACGCACTTACGAGCAGTACTTC. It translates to CASREEGRRTYEQYF.

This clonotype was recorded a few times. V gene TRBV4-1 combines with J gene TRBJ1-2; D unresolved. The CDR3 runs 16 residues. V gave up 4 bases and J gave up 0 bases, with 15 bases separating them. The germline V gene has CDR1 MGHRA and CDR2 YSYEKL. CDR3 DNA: TGCGCCAGCAGCCTCGAAAGAGGCCTCACTAACTATGGCTACACCTTC. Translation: CASSLERGLTNYGYTF.

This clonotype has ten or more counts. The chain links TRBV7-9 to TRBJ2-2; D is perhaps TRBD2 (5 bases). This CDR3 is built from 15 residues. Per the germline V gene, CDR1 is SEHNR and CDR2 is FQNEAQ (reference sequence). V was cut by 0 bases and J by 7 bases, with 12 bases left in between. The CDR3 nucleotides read TGTGCCAGCAGCTTAGCGGGAGCTAAGGTCGGGGAGCTGTTTTTT. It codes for CASSLAGAKVGELFF.

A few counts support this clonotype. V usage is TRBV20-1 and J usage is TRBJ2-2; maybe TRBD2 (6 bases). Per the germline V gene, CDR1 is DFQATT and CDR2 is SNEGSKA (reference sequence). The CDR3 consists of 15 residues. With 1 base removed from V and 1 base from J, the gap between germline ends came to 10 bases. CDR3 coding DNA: TGCAGTGCTAGAGTTGGGGGAGGGAACACCGGGGAGCTGTTTTTT. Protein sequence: CSARVGGGNTGELFF.

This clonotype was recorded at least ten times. In DNA form, the CDR3 reads TGTGCCAGCAGCCCCTCAACAGGGGATGGCTACACCTTC. Amino acids: CASSPSTGDGYTF. This chain connects TRBV7-2 to TRBJ1-2; 7 bases fit TRBD1. The J segment lost 6 bases and the V segment lost 5 bases, leaving 6 bases of the junction unmatched. CDR1 SGHTA and CDR2 FQGNSA come from the germline V gene. The CDR3 totals 13 residues.

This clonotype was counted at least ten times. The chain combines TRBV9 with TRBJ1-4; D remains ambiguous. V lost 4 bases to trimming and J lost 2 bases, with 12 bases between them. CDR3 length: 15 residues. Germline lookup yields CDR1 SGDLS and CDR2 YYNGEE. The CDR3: CASSSRVETNEKLFF. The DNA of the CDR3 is TGTGCCAGCAGCTCCCGTGTCGAGACTAATGAAAAACTGTTTTTT.

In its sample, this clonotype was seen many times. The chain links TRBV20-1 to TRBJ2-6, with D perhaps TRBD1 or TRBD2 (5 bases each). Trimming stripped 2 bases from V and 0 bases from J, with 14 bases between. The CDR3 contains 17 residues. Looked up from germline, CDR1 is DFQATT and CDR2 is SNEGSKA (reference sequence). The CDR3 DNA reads TGCAGTGCTAGACCCCCTTGGGGGAGCTCTGGGGCCAACGTCCTGACTTTC. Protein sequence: CSARPPWGSSGANVLTF.

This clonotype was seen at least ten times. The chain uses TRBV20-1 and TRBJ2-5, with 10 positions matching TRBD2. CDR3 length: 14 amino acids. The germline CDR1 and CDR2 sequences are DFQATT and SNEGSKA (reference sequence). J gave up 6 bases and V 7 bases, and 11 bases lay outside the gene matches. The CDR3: CSVPGSGGVKTQYF. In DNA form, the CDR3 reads TGCAGTGTCCCGGGAAGCGGGGGGGTCAAGACCCAGTACTTC.

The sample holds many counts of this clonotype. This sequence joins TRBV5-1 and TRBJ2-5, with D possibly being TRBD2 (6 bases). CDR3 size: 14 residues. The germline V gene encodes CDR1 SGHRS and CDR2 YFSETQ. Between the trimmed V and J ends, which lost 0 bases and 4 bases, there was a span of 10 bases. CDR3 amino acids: CASSLGGDSETQYF. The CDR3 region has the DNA TGCGCCAGCAGCTTGGGTGGGGACTCAGAGACCCAGTACTTC.

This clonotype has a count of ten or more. CDR3 protein: CASSQVNPGGYTF. The CDR3 DNA reads as TGTGCCAGCAGCCAAGTCAATCCGGGTGGCTACACCTTC. This chain joins TRBV14 and TRBJ1-2; D is undetermined. The CDR3 is 13 amino acids. V lost 1 base, J lost 7 bases, and 10 bases lay in between. Germline V gene sequence: CDR1 SGHDN, CDR2 FVKESK.

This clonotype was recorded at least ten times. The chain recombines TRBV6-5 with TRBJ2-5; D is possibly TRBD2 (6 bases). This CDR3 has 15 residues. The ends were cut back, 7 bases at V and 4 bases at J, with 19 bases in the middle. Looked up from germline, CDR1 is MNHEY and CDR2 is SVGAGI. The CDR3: CASTLRRGFRETQYF. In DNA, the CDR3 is TGTGCCAGCACTCTAAGGAGGGGATTCCGAGAGACCCAGTACTTC.

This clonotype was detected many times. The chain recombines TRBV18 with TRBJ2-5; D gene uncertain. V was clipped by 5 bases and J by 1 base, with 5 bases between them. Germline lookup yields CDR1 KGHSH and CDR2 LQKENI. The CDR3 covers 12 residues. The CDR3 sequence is CASSSVQETQYF. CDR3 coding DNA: TGTGCCAGCTCATCAGTCCAAGAGACCCAGTACTTC. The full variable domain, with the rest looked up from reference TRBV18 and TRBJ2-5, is NAGVMQNPRHLVRRRGQEARLRCSPMKGHSHVYWYRQLPEEGLKFMVYLQKENIIDESGMPKERFSAEFPKEGPSILRIQQVVRGDSAAYFCASSSVQETQYFGPGTRLLVL.

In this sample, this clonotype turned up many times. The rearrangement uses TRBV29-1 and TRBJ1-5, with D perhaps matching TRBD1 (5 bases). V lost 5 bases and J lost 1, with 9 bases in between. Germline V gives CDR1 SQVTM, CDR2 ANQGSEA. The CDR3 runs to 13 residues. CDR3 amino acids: CSVRWGSNQPQHF. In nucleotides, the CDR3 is TGCAGCGTTCGGTGGGGGAGCAATCAGCCCCAGCATTTT.

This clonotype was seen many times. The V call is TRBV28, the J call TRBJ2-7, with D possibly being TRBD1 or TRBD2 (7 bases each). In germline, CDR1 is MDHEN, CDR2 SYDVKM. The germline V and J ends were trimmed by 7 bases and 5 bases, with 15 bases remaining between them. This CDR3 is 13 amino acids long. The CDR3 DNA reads TGTGCCAGCAATTCTCAGGGGGGGGACGAGCAGTACTTC. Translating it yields CASNSQGGDEQYF.

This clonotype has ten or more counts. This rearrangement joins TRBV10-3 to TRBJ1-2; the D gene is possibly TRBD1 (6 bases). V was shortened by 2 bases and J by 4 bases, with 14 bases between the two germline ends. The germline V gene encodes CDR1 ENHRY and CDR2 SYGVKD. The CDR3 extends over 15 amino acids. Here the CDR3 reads CAISEAMDSPYGYTF. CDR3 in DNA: TGTGCCATCAGTGAGGCAATGGACAGCCCCTATGGCTACACCTTC.

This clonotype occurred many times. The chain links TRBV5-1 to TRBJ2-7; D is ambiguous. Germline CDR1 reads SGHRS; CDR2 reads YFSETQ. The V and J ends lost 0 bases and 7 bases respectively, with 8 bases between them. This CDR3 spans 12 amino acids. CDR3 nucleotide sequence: TGCGCCAGCAGCTTGGATTTGGGTGAGCAGTACTTC. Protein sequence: CASSLDLGEQYF.

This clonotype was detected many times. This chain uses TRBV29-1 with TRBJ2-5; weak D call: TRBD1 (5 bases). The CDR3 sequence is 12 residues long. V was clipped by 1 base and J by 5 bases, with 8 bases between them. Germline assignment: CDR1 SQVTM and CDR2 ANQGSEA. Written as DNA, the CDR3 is TGCAGCGTTGAAGTTCAGGGTGAGACCCAGTACTTC. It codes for CSVEVQGETQYF.

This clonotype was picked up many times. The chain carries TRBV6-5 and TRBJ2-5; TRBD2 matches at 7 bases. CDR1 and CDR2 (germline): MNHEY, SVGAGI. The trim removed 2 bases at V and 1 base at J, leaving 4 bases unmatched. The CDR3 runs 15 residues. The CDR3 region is CASSYGGGVQETQYF. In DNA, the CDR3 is TGTGCCAGCAGTTACGGGGGAGGGGTCCAAGAGACCCAGTACTTC.